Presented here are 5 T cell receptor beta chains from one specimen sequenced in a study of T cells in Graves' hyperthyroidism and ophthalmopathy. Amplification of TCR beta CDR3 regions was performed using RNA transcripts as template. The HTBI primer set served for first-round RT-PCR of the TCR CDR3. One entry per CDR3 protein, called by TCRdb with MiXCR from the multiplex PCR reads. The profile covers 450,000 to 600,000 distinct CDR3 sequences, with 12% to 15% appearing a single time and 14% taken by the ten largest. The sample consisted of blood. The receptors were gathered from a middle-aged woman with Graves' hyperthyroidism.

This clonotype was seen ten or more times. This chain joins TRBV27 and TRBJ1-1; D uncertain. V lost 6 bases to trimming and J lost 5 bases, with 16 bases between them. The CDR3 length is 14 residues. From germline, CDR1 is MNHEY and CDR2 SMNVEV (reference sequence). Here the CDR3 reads CASRRRGERTEAFF. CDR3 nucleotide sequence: TGTGCCAGCAGGAGGCGGGGAGAGAGAACTGAAGCTTTCTTT.

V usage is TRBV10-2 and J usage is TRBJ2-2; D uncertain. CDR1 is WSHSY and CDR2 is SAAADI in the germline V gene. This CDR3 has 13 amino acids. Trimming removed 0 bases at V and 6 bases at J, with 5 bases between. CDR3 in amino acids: CASSESASGELFF. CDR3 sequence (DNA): TGCGCCAGCAGTGAGTCAGCGTCCGGGGAGCTGTTTTTT.

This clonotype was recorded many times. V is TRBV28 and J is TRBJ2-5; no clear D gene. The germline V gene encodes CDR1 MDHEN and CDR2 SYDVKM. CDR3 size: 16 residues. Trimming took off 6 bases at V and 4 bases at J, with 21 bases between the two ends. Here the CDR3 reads CASSPRVSASGETQYF. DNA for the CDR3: TGTGCCAGCAGCCCCCGGGTAAGCGCGAGTGGAGAGACCCAGTACTTC.

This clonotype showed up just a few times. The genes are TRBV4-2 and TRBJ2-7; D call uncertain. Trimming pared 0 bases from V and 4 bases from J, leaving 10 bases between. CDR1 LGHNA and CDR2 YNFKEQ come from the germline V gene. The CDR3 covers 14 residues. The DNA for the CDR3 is TGTGCCAGCAGCCAAGATCCCCAATCTTACGAGCAGTACTTC. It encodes CASSQDPQSYEQYF.

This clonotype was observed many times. Here the CDR3 reads CASSSRSADTQYF. The CDR3 nucleotides read TGTGCCAGCTCCTCACGGTCCGCGGATACGCAGTATTTT. The V and J genes are TRBV18 and TRBJ2-3; D is undetermined. The V gene lost 6 bases and the J gene lost 6 bases, with 13 bases spanning the gap. CDR3 length equals 13 residues. The germline CDR1 and CDR2 sequences are KGHSH and LQKENI.